This T cell receptor (beta chain) was sequenced in a study of beta chain features in type 1 diabetes. The CDR3 is 13 residues long. CDR1 and CDR2 from the germline V gene are SGHTA and FQGNSA. J lost 15 bases, V lost 1 base, and 8 bases had no gene match. This clone was observed a handful of times. Its antigen is as yet unknown. Study-wide points: Shorter templates might be favored by PCR, equally in patients and controls. Shorter TCRB CDR3s, moderately but significantly so, marked every one of the four CD4+ subsets in Type 1 diabetes patients.

Isolated RNA was reverse transcribed in full, so expressed TCRB transcripts were sequenced. This table comes from immunoSEQ multiplex PCR, and its TCRdb copy is limited to in-frame clones, with some not included. The sample has about 250,000 clones, 13% to 15% seen once. This chain connects TRBV7-2 to TRBJ2-3; 9 bases are shared with TRBD2. This clonotype originated in a woman in her 40s in good health. Sequencing input: naive CD4+ T cells from blood. The CDR3 DNA sequence: TGTGCCAGCAGCTTAGAGGCTAGCGGGGTCGAATATTTT. This translates into CASSLEASGVEYF.